Below are 27 T cell receptor beta chains sequenced from a single sample in a study of OX40 agonist ivuxolimab in advanced cancers. TCRdb keeps only in-frame clones here, not all; method: immunoSEQ multiplex PCR. The data contain around 50,000 clones, around 79% of them singletons. This material consisted of CD4+ or CD8+ T cells sorted from blood, taken in a trial of the OX40 agonist ivuxolimab. The receptors here all came from an adult with an advanced solid tumor such as melanoma, head and neck, liver or kidney cancer.

Regarding this clone: Other DNA sequences within the sample encode an identical CDR3. V and J are TRBV6-1 and TRBJ1-6; 8 positions match TRBD1. Unmatched junction bases numbered 5, after V lost 4 bases and J lost 3 bases. This CDR3 region has 16 residues. Per germline, CDR1 MNHNS and CDR2 SASEGT. The CDR3 sequence is CASSGQGANYNSPLHF. The DNA for the CDR3 is TGTGCCAGCAGTGGGCAGGGGGCAAACTATAATTCACCCCTCCACTTT.

The genes are TRBV5-8 and TRBJ2-3; the D is unclear. The CDR3 runs to 14 residues. Between the trimmed V and J ends, which lost 0 bases and 1 base, there was a span of 6 bases. CDR1 SGHTS and CDR2 YDEGEE come from the germline V gene. The CDR3 sequence is CASSLAPRTDTQYF. CDR3 DNA: TGTGCCAGCAGCTTGGCTCCCCGCACAGATACGCAGTATTTT.

The chain uses TRBV2 and TRBJ2-1, with 8 bases matching TRBD2. Germline V gene lookup returns CDR1 SNHLY and CDR2 FYNNEI. The CDR3 runs 13 residues. J gave up 8 bases and V 4 bases, and 4 bases lay outside the gene matches. The CDR3 DNA is TGTGCCAGCAGTGCGGGACTAGGACATGAGCAGTTCTTC. The encoded protein is CASSAGLGHEQFF.

This clone was recorded only once. The chain is built from TRBV30 and TRBJ1-6; no firm D call. CDR3 length: 15 amino acids. With 2 bases removed from V and 3 bases from J, the gap between germline ends came to 11 bases. In germline, CDR1 is GTSNPN, CDR2 SVGIG (reference sequence). The CDR3 DNA is TGTGCCTGGAGTATCCCCACGAACTATAATTCACCCCTCCACTTT. Its protein is CAWSIPTNYNSPLHF. The variable domain in full, completed from reference TRBV30 and TRBJ1-6, reads SQTIHQWPATLVQPVGSPLSLECTVEGTSNPNLYWYRQAAGRGLQLLFYSVGIGQISSEVPQNLSASRPQDRQFILSSKKLLLSDSGFYLCAWSIPTNYNSPLHFGNGTRLTVT.

This chain links TRBV19 with TRBJ1-4; D possibly corresponds to TRBD1 (6 bases). This CDR3 has 14 residues. Germline CDR1 LNHDA, CDR2 SQIVND (reference sequence). V lost 7 bases, J lost 6 bases, and 15 bases lay in between. CDR3 region: CASKRWGADEKLFF. The DNA of the CDR3 is TGTGCCAGTAAGAGATGGGGGGCGGATGAAAAACTGTTTTTT.

The V call is TRBV7-2, the J call TRBJ2-5, with D unclear. Per germline, CDR1 SGHTA and CDR2 FQGNSA. The CDR3 runs to 11 residues. V lost 4 bases and J lost 3, with 3 bases in between. For the CDR3, the DNA is TGTGCCAGCAGCTCCAAAGAGACCCAGTACTTC. As protein: CASSSKETQYF.

This chain joins TRBV7-2 and TRBJ2-1; 13 bases align to TRBD2. The germline CDR1 and CDR2 sequences are SGHTA and FQGNSA. V shed 7 bases and J 8 bases; nucleotides not matched to a gene: 8. This CDR3 is built from 15 residues. CDR3 bases: TGTGCCAGCATGCGAGGACTAGCGGGAGCGTATGAGCAGTTCTTC. Protein: CASMRGLAGAYEQFF.

In its sample, this clone was seen once. The rearrangement uses TRBV28 and TRBJ2-2, with D unresolved. CDR3 length equals 13 residues. V shed 2 bases and J shed 4 bases, with 5 bases lying between them. Germline V lookup: CDR1 MDHEN, CDR2 SYDVKM. DNA of the CDR3: TGTGCCAGCAGTTTACAGAGCACCGGGGAGCTGTTTTTT. This translates into CASSLQSTGELFF.

V is TRBV27 and J is TRBJ2-7; D tentatively reads TRBD1 or TRBD2 (5 bases each). Trimming left V 7 bases short and J 3 bases short, with 19 bases between. Per germline, CDR1 MNHEY and CDR2 SMNVEV (reference sequence). This CDR3 is 15 amino acids long. The CDR3 loop is CASKTQGLGVYEQYF. The CDR3 DNA follows: TGTGCCAGCAAGACTCAGGGTCTCGGGGTCTACGAGCAGTACTTC.

This clone was seen more than once but under ten times. An end of the junction does not agree with germline; a read error may underlie this. The rearrangement joins TRBV7-7 to TRBJ2-5; D call uncertain. From germline, CDR1 is SSHAT and CDR2 FNYEAQ (reference sequence). The CDR3 runs to 13 residues. CDR3 nucleotide sequence: TGTGCTAGCAGCTTCGGCGCAAAAGAGACCCAGTACTTC. Its protein is CASSFGAKETQYF.

This clone was recorded only once. The chain joins TRBV7-2 to TRBJ2-7; tentatively, D is TRBD1 (7 bases). CDR3 length equals 15 residues. V was trimmed by 4 bases and J by 2 bases, leaving 15 bases between them. Germline V gene lookup returns CDR1 SGHTA and CDR2 FQGNSA. The CDR3 nucleotides read TGTGCCAGCAGCTCCCGGACAGGCGGGACCTACGAGCAGTACTTC. It encodes CASSSRTGGTYEQYF.

This clone was seen a few times. V and J are TRBV7-2 and TRBJ1-5; no clear D gene. CDR1 and CDR2 from the germline V gene are SGHTA and FQGNSA. This CDR3 spans 12 amino acids. V was trimmed by 5 bases and J by 3 bases, leaving 5 bases between them. Here the CDR3 DNA reads TGTGCCAGCAGCACCAACAATCAGCCCCAGCATTTT. Protein product: CASSTNNQPQHF. Together with reference TRBV7-2 and TRBJ1-5, the CDR3 gives the full variable domain: GAGVSQSPSNKVTEKGKDVELRCDPISGHTALYWYRQSLGQGLEFLIYFQGNSAPDKSGLPSDRFSAERTGGSVSTLTIQRTQQEDSAVYLCASSTNNQPQHFGDGTRLSIL.

The chain couples TRBV2 to TRBJ1-5, with D hard to call. The germline V gene has CDR1 SNHLY and CDR2 FYNNEI. V lost 5 bases and J 2 bases, leaving 10 bases between the germline ends. The CDR3 spans 14 residues. CDR3 sequence reads: CASSTNIGNQPQHF. The CDR3 bases are TGTGCCAGCAGTACAAATATCGGCAATCAGCCCCAGCATTTT.

The gene calls are TRBV6-5 and TRBJ1-1; the D is unclear. Germline assignment: CDR1 MNHEY and CDR2 SVGAGI. Trimming stripped 6 bases from V and 3 bases from J, with 14 bases between. This CDR3 has 14 amino acids. The chain's CDR3 is CASSRNPRDTEAFF. DNA of the CDR3: TGTGCCAGCAGCCGAAATCCCCGGGACACTGAAGCTTTCTTT.

The J gene is TRBJ2-3, the V gene TRBV6-5, with 15 bases matching TRBD2. The ends lost 4 bases at V and 6 bases at J; junction bases unmatched: 5. This CDR3 is built from 16 residues. Germline CDR1 reads MNHEY; CDR2 reads SVGAGI. The CDR3 loop is CASSSGTSGRLDTQYF. The CDR3 DNA is TGTGCCAGCAGTTCCGGGACTAGCGGGAGGTTGGATACGCAGTATTTT.

The chain links TRBV11-3 to TRBJ2-2; D not certain. Trimming took off 1 base at V and 1 base at J, with 1 base between the two ends. The CDR3 extends over 13 amino acids. Germline lookup yields CDR1 SGHNT and CDR2 YENEEA. This chain's CDR3 is CASSLVNTGELFF. The CDR3 DNA is TGTGCCAGCAGCTTAGTGAACACCGGGGAGCTGTTTTTT.

This chain links TRBV5-4 with TRBJ2-7, with D perhaps TRBD1 (6 bases). The CDR3 is 12 amino acids. The V and J ends lost 4 bases and 2 bases respectively, with 7 bases between them. The germline V gene encodes CDR1 SGHNT and CDR2 YYREEE (reference sequence). CDR3 in amino acids: CASSRGTYEQYF. CDR3 nucleotides: TGTGCCAGCAGCAGGGGGACCTACGAGCAGTACTTC.

The V and J genes are TRBV2 and TRBJ1-1; D is unclear. V lost 6 bases to trimming and J lost 4 bases, with 15 bases between them. Germline V gene data show CDR1 as SNHLY and CDR2 as FYNNEI. The CDR3 contains 14 residues. The CDR3 DNA reads as TGTGCCAGCAGCCCGCCGGACGGCCGCACTGAAGCTTTCTTT. Residues: CASSPPDGRTEAFF. The whole variable domain, remainder taken from reference TRBV2 and TRBJ1-1, is EPEVTQTPSHQVTQMGQEVILRCVPISNHLYFYWYRQILGQKVEFLVSFYNNEISEKSEIFDDQFSVERPDGSNFTLKIRSTKLEDSAMYFCASSPPDGRTEAFFGQGTRLTVV.

This clone was counted only a few times. This chain uses TRBV6-1 with TRBJ1-1, with D tentatively TRBD1 (5 bases). V gave up 9 bases and J gave up 3 bases, with 8 bases separating them. CDR1 is MNHNS and CDR2 is SASEGT in the germline V gene. The CDR3 contains 11 residues. CDR3 in amino acids: CASRGDTEAFF. The DNA of the CDR3 is TGTGCCAGTCGAGGGGACACTGAAGCTTTCTTT.

There are a few counts of this clone. The V gene is TRBV7-9, the J gene TRBJ1-4; no reliable D call. This CDR3 is built from 16 residues. CDR1 SEHNR and CDR2 FQNEAQ come from the germline V gene (reference sequence). V was pared by 3 bases and J by 7 bases, with 18 bases between. The CDR3 protein is CASSFVSLIDPEKLFF. In DNA form, the CDR3 reads TGTGCCAGCAGCTTTGTTAGTCTAATCGACCCTGAAAAACTGTTTTTT.

This CDR3 is CASSPGNLNTEAFF. CDR3 nucleotides: TGTGCCAGCAGCCCTGGGAACCTGAACACTGAAGCTTTCTTT. The chain carries TRBV7-8 and TRBJ1-1; D is unresolved. This CDR3 contains 14 residues. V lost 5 bases and J 0 bases, leaving 10 bases between the germline ends. Germline V CDR1 and CDR2: SGHVS, FQNEAQ.

The genes are TRBV7-9 and TRBJ2-7; D may be TRBD1 (6 bases). The CDR3 is 12 residues long. The germline V and J ends were trimmed by 5 bases and 5 bases, with 10 bases remaining between them. From germline, CDR1 is SEHNR and CDR2 FQNEAQ (reference sequence). The CDR3, as DNA: TGTGCCAGCAGCCAGTACAGGGACGAGCAGTACTTC. It is translated as CASSQYRDEQYF.

The rearrangement links TRBV12-5 to TRBJ2-1; D is ambiguous. CDR1 and CDR2 (germline): LGHNT, FRNRAP. The CDR3 is 11 amino acids. V was pared by 6 bases and J by 6 bases, with 6 bases between. CDR3 in amino acids: CASGNLNEQFF. The CDR3 DNA follows: TGTGCTAGTGGCAACCTCAATGAGCAGTTCTTC.

V gene TRBV11-2 combines with J gene TRBJ2-7, with a possible D match to TRBD2 (5 bases). The CDR3 runs 14 residues. Germline values: CDR1 SGHAT, CDR2 FQNNGV. V lost 7 bases, J lost 0 bases, and 13 bases lay in between. The CDR3 nucleotides read TGTGCCAGCACCCAGAGCGGCAACTCCTACGAGCAGTACTTC. It yields the protein CASTQSGNSYEQYF. Using reference TRBV11-2 and TRBJ2-7 for the parts outside the CDR3, the full variable domain is EAGVAQSPRYKIIEKRQSVAFWCNPISGHATLYWYQQILGQGPKLLIQFQNNGVVDDSQLPKDRFSAERLKGVDSTLKIQPAKLEDSAVYLCASTQSGNSYEQYFGPGTRLTVT.

V usage is TRBV4-2 and J usage is TRBJ2-2, with TRBD1 as a possible D gene (6 bases). The CDR3 runs 17 residues. V was cut by 4 bases and J by 2 bases, with 17 bases left in between. Germline loops: CDR1 LGHNA, CDR2 YNFKEQ. DNA of the CDR3: TGTGCCAGCAGCCCGACTCCGGGACAACAAAACACCGGGGAGCTGTTTTTT. Its protein is CASSPTPGQQNTGELFF.

This clone was counted only a few times. This rearrangement joins TRBV30 to TRBJ1-5, with D perhaps matching TRBD1 (5 bases). Trimming took 2 bases from V and 11 from J, leaving 10 bases between them. Germline V lookup: CDR1 GTSNPN, CDR2 SVGIG (reference sequence). The CDR3 has 11 amino acids. CDR3 protein: CAWSSGAAQHF. The CDR3, as DNA: TGTGCCTGGAGTAGTGGGGCGGCCCAGCATTTT. The full variable domain, in which reference TRBV30 and TRBJ1-5 provide the parts outside the CDR3, is SQTIHQWPATLVQPVGSPLSLECTVEGTSNPNLYWYRQAAGRGLQLLFYSVGIGQISSEVPQNLSASRPQDRQFILSSKKLLLSDSGFYLCAWSSGAAQHFGDGTRLSIL.

This rearrangement joins TRBV7-2 to TRBJ1-4; no clear D gene. V was shortened by 5 bases and J by 8 bases, with 15 bases between the two germline ends. This CDR3 is 14 amino acids long. Germline-derived CDR1 and CDR2 are SGHTA and FQGNSA. Written as DNA, the CDR3 is TGTGCCAGCAGCCATCCCCCCCACGGCGAAAAACTGTTTTTT. This sequence encodes CASSHPPHGEKLFF.